The 25 T cell receptor beta chains reported below all come from one sample, sequenced in a study of early T cells in non-severe SARS-CoV-2 infection. Each CDR3 protein gets one entry after TCRdb re-called the 5' RACE reads with MiXCR. The data show some 66,000 distinct CDR3 sequences, with roughly 13% seen just once and roughly 5.2% held by the top ten. The sequenced sample consisted of whole blood. Receptor source: an adult who was a healthcare worker with PCR-confirmed SARS-CoV-2 infection or an uninfected control (not recorded which).

The sample holds many counts of this clonotype. This chain joins TRBV6-6 and TRBJ1-1, with 9 bases that match TRBD1. The CDR3 is 14 amino acids. V was clipped by 6 bases and J by 3 bases; unmatched bases: 5. The V gene's germline CDR1 is MNHNY and CDR2 SVGAGI (reference sequence). This CDR3 is CASRTGQGYTEAFF. DNA for the CDR3: TGTGCCAGCAGAACGGGACAGGGATACACTGAAGCTTTCTTT.

This clonotype was observed many times. The rearrangement joins TRBV4-1 to TRBJ1-1; D may be TRBD1 (5 bases). The CDR3 runs 15 residues. From germline, CDR1 is MGHRA and CDR2 YSYEKL. The ends were cut back, 0 bases at V and 4 bases at J, with 12 bases in the middle. The CDR3 spells CASSQDNLGGTEAFF. DNA for the CDR3: TGCGCCAGCAGCCAAGATAATCTTGGGGGCACTGAAGCTTTCTTT.

This clonotype was recorded at least ten times. The chain uses TRBV4-1 and TRBJ1-6; D not resolved. V gave up 1 base and J gave up 0 bases, with 10 bases separating them. The CDR3 has 17 amino acids. The germline V gene encodes CDR1 MGHRA and CDR2 YSYEKL. CDR3 protein: CASSQVVGSSYNSPLHF. CDR3 coding DNA: TGCGCCAGCAGCCAAGTTGTCGGGAGCTCCTATAATTCACCCCTCCACTTT.

This chain uses TRBV10-3 with TRBJ1-4, with 8 positions matching TRBD1. With V trimmed by 6 bases and J by 4 bases, 4 bases remained unmatched. CDR3 length: 14 residues. CDR1 and CDR2 (germline): ENHRY, SYGVKD. The CDR3 nucleotides read TGTGCCATCAGCCGGGACAGGAGTAATGAAAAACTGTTTTTT. Translation: CAISRDRSNEKLFF.

This clonotype was detected many times. The V and J genes are TRBV9 and TRBJ2-1, with D possibly matching TRBD2 (7 bases). Germline CDR1 SGDLS, CDR2 YYNGEE. The germline V and J ends were trimmed by 0 bases and 7 bases, with 11 bases remaining between them. The CDR3 loop spans 14 amino acids. The CDR3 protein is CASSVAGGRNEQFF. CDR3 DNA: TGTGCCAGCAGCGTAGCGGGGGGCCGGAATGAGCAGTTCTTC.

This clonotype was observed many times. The CDR3 loop reads CATSRGSPSTDTQYF. Written as DNA, the CDR3 is TGTGCCACCAGCAGAGGGAGCCCTAGCACAGATACGCAGTATTTT. The V call is TRBV15, the J call TRBJ2-3; D remains unclear. V was pared by 1 base and J by 0 bases, with 8 bases between. The CDR3 is made up of 15 amino acids. In germline, CDR1 is LNHNV, CDR2 YYDKDF (reference sequence).

Points on this clonotype: One end of the junction fails to match germline, which may point to a read error. The chain is built from TRBV20-1 and TRBJ1-3, with no clear D. Germline V gene sequence: CDR1 DFQATT, CDR2 SNEGSKA (reference sequence). This CDR3 spans 10 amino acids. In DNA, the CDR3 is TGTGCGATTTTCGGAAACACCATATATTTT. This encodes CAIFGNTIYF.

This clonotype occurred a few times. The rearrangement uses TRBV7-9 and TRBJ1-1; no firm D call. Trimming pared 1 base from V and 6 bases from J, leaving 18 bases between. The CDR3 loop spans 16 amino acids. Germline V lookup: CDR1 SEHNR, CDR2 FQNEAQ (reference sequence). The DNA for the CDR3 is TGTGCCAGCAGCTTAGAGATTCGGGTGCGTGGAGCTGAAGCTTTCTTT. As protein: CASSLEIRVRGAEAFF.

The V and J genes are TRBV20-1 and TRBJ2-1; D may be TRBD2 (6 bases). Germline loops: CDR1 DFQATT, CDR2 SNEGSKA (reference sequence). The germline V and J ends were trimmed by 6 bases and 6 bases, with 15 bases remaining between them. This CDR3 comprises 13 residues. CDR3 in amino acids: CSAPETSSNEQFF. CDR3 DNA: TGCAGTGCCCCAGAGACTAGTAGCAATGAGCAGTTCTTC.

This clonotype was seen repeatedly, ten times or more. The chain carries TRBV7-8 and TRBJ2-7; D is perhaps TRBD2 (6 bases). CDR1 and CDR2 (germline): SGHVS, FQNEAQ. V lost 3 bases, J lost 6 bases, and 18 bases lay in between. CDR3 length equals 15 residues. As DNA, the CDR3 is TGTGCCAGCAGCTTCGCGGACGGGGGATGGGCCGAGCAGTACTTC. Residues: CASSFADGGWAEQYF.

A few counts support this clonotype. The chain uses TRBV12-3 or TRBV12-4 and TRBJ1-1; unclear D gene. The CDR3 loop spans 14 amino acids. V shed 4 bases and J shed 3 bases, with 12 bases lying between them. The CDR3 DNA is TGTGCCAGCAGTTCCCTGGCTGGGTACACTGAAGCTTTCTTT. Amino acids: CASSSLAGYTEAFF.

The rearrangement links TRBV7-2 to TRBJ2-5; D gene unclear. Per the germline V gene, CDR1 is SGHTA and CDR2 is FQGNSA. The CDR3 is 11 amino acids. The V end was cut by 5 bases, the J end by 7 bases, with 8 bases between. CDR3 region: CASSRPGTQYF. Here the CDR3 DNA reads TGTGCCAGCAGCCGCCCGGGGACCCAGTACTTC. The full variable domain, its missing parts supplied by reference TRBV7-2 and TRBJ2-5, is GAGVSQSPSNKVTEKGKDVELRCDPISGHTALYWYRQSLGQGLEFLIYFQGNSAPDKSGLPSDRFSAERTGGSVSTLTIQRTQQEDSAVYLCASSRPGTQYFGPGTRLLVL.

This clonotype was detected many times. This rearrangement joins TRBV9 to TRBJ2-1, with 11 bases lining up with TRBD2. This CDR3 comprises 15 residues. Germline V gene lookup returns CDR1 SGDLS and CDR2 YYNGEE. The ends lost 5 bases at V and 7 bases at J; junction bases unmatched: 8. The CDR3 spells CASSFDGLAGNEQFF. The CDR3 region has the DNA TGTGCCAGCAGTTTCGACGGACTAGCGGGTAATGAGCAGTTCTTC. Full variable domain (missing parts from reference TRBV9 and TRBJ2-1): DSGVTQTPKHLITATGQRVTLRCSPRSGDLSVYWYQQSLDQGLQFLIQYYNGEERAKGNILERFSAQQFPDLHSELNLSSLELGDSALYFCASSFDGLAGNEQFFGPGTRLTVL.

The gene calls are TRBV5-5 and TRBJ2-7; D is undetermined. Trimming removed 4 bases at V and 4 bases at J, with 21 bases between. The CDR3 loop spans 16 amino acids. Germline CDR1 SGHKS, CDR2 YYEKEE (reference sequence). The CDR3 sequence is CASSPMETPAKYEQYF. Here the CDR3 DNA reads TGTGCCAGCAGCCCTATGGAGACCCCGGCTAAATACGAGCAGTACTTC.

Remarks on this clonotype: Since a much larger clone is just one base distant, this may be a read error. The CDR3: CAISPGTADIGFRGYTF. CDR3 sequence (DNA): TGTGCCATCAGCCCCGGGACAGCGGATATAGGATTTCGAGGCTACACCTTC. The chain employs TRBV10-3 and TRBJ1-2; 7 bases match TRBD1. The CDR3 loop spans 17 amino acids. Germline V lookup: CDR1 ENHRY, CDR2 SYGVKD. Trimming cost V 6 bases and J 8 bases; bases outside gene matches: 21.

There are many counts of this clonotype. The J gene is TRBJ2-7, the V gene TRBV2, with a tentative D call TRBD1 (5 bases). Trimming removed 2 bases at V and 0 bases at J, with 11 bases between. Germline V gene lookup returns CDR1 SNHLY and CDR2 FYNNEI. The CDR3 loop spans 15 amino acids. The CDR3 loop is CASSERDSISYEQYF. The DNA of the CDR3 is TGTGCCAGCAGTGAACGAGACAGTATCTCCTACGAGCAGTACTTC.

The chain uses TRBV3-1 and TRBJ2-3; TRBD1 might be the D (6 bases). CDR3 length equals 13 residues. V was shortened by 4 bases and J by 5 bases, with 10 bases between the two germline ends. Germline V gene lookup returns CDR1 LGHDT and CDR2 YNNKEL (reference sequence). CDR3 sequence reads: CASSPSGEDTQYF. The CDR3 bases are TGTGCCAGCAGCCCATCAGGGGAAGATACGCAGTATTTT.

The chain uses TRBV2 and TRBJ2-3, with D unresolved. Deletions cut 6 bases from V and 3 bases from J, with 13 bases between. The CDR3 contains 14 residues. CDR1 and CDR2 from the germline V gene are SNHLY and FYNNEI. In DNA form, the CDR3 reads TGTGCCAGCAGGTACTTTGACCGAACAGATACGCAGTATTTT. It translates to CASRYFDRTDTQYF.

The chain has TRBV12-3 or TRBV12-4 and TRBJ1-1; 7 bases align to TRBD1. With V trimmed by 6 bases and J by 6 bases, 13 bases remained unmatched. The CDR3 extends over 15 amino acids. The CDR3 DNA sequence: TGTGCCAGCAGCCCCCCGGGACAGCCAGGGGCTGAAGCTTTCTTT. This sequence encodes CASSPPGQPGAEAFF.

This clonotype was detected many times. J is TRBJ2-7 and V is TRBV14; 10 nucleotides match TRBD2. V lost 1 base and J lost 0; bases outside the gene matches: 12. The CDR3 is 19 amino acids. Germline lookup yields CDR1 SGHDN and CDR2 FVKESK. CDR3 loop: CASSQASLAGVSYSYEQYF. Here the CDR3 DNA reads TGTGCCAGCAGCCAAGCGTCCCTAGCGGGAGTTAGTTACTCCTACGAGCAGTACTTC.

The rearrangement joins TRBV29-1 to TRBJ1-1; possible D gene TRBD1, 5 bases. The CDR3 contains 16 residues. Looked up from germline, CDR1 is SQVTM and CDR2 is ANQGSEA. Trimming removed 7 bases from V and 0 bases from J, with 21 bases in between. CDR3 residues: CSAPGGVRGLNTEAFF. The CDR3, as DNA: TGCAGCGCCCCGGGGGGGGTGAGGGGCCTGAACACTGAAGCTTTCTTT.

The CDR3 loop is CASSFGNPSTDTQYF. The DNA of the CDR3 is TGCGCCAGCAGCTTCGGGAATCCTAGCACAGATACGCAGTATTTT. J is TRBJ2-3 and V is TRBV5-1; D is possibly TRBD2 (5 bases). The CDR3 length is 15 residues. Germline CDR1 is SGHRS and CDR2 is YFSETQ. Trimming stripped 2 bases from V and 0 bases from J, with 10 bases between.

This clonotype was counted between two and nine times. The chain uses TRBV6-2 or TRBV6-3 and TRBJ2-3, with 7 bases that match TRBD2. The CDR3 totals 15 residues. Looked up from germline, CDR1 is MNHEY and CDR2 is SVGEGT. J lost 2 bases, V lost 8 bases, and 10 bases had no gene match. The CDR3 loop reads CASYPTGRYTDTQYF. The DNA for the CDR3 is TGTGCCAGCTATCCCACCGGGAGGTACACAGATACGCAGTATTTT.

The V gene is TRBV3-1, the J gene TRBJ2-5, with D possibly being TRBD2 (6 bases). Trimming took off 2 bases at V and 0 bases at J, with 10 bases between the two ends. CDR1 and CDR2 (germline): LGHDT, YNNKEL (reference sequence). The CDR3 extends over 15 amino acids. The CDR3 bases are TGTGCCAGCAGCCAACTACGGGACTACCAAGAGACCCAGTACTTC. As protein: CASSQLRDYQETQYF.

The table lists this clonotype with a few counts. The chain links TRBV29-1 to TRBJ2-5, with a possible D match to TRBD1 (5 bases). V gave up 0 bases and J gave up 2 bases, with 13 bases separating them. The germline CDR1 and CDR2 sequences are SQVTM and ANQGSEA. The CDR3 contains 15 residues. CDR3 region: CSVEENRGSQETQYF. The CDR3 DNA sequence: TGCAGCGTTGAAGAAAATAGGGGCAGTCAAGAGACCCAGTACTTC.